These 7 T cell receptor beta chains share one sample of origin, sequenced in a study of early T cells in non-severe SARS-CoV-2 infection. TCRdb itself ran the 5' RACE reads through MiXCR, one entry per CDR3 protein. The data show under 35,000 distinct CDR3 sequences, roughly 5.7% seen once. Source material: whole blood. Source of these receptors: an adult who was a healthcare worker with PCR-confirmed SARS-CoV-2 infection or an uninfected control (not recorded which).

This clonotype was seen at least ten times. The rearrangement links TRBV7-2 to TRBJ1-5; no definite D call. Deletions cut 1 base from V and 0 bases from J, with 7 bases between. Germline CDR1 and CDR2: SGHTA and FQGNSA. This CDR3 is built from 15 residues. CDR3 bases: TGTGCCAGCAGCTTAGTGATCAATAGCAATCAGCCCCAGCATTTT. Protein sequence: CASSLVINSNQPQHF.

This clonotype has just a few counts. This CDR3 reads CASSQSDTLQQYF. The CDR3 DNA reads as TGTGCCAGCAGCCAATCCGACACCCTCCAGCAGTACTTC. This chain joins TRBV3-1 and TRBJ2-7; D ambiguous. The CDR3 is made up of 13 amino acids. Germline lookup yields CDR1 LGHDT and CDR2 YNNKEL (reference sequence). V was shortened by 2 bases and J by 8 bases, with 13 bases between the two germline ends.

The sample holds a few counts of this clonotype. This sequence joins TRBV20-1 and TRBJ2-7; tentative D call: TRBD1 (5 bases). Germline V gene sequence: CDR1 DFQATT, CDR2 SNEGSKA (reference sequence). V lost 2 bases and J 0 bases, leaving 17 bases between the germline ends. There are 16 residues in the CDR3. The chain's CDR3 is CSARRGGPTYSYEQYF. CDR3 coding DNA: TGCAGTGCTAGAAGGGGTGGACCTACCTACTCCTACGAGCAGTACTTC.

This clonotype appeared a few times. The J gene is TRBJ2-1, the V gene TRBV5-1; 9 bases agree with TRBD2. This CDR3 is 15 amino acids long. The V gene's germline CDR1 is SGHRS and CDR2 YFSETQ. Trimming cost V 0 bases and J 8 bases; bases outside gene matches: 6. The CDR3 nucleotides are TGCGCCAGCAGCTTGGAGCGGGAGGAGCTGGATGAGCAGTTCTTC. It is translated as CASSLEREELDEQFF. Full variable domain (rest looked up from reference TRBV5-1 and TRBJ2-1): KAGVTQTPRYLIKTRGQQVTLSCSPISGHRSVSWYQQTPGQGLQFLFEYFSETQRNKGNFPGRFSGRQFSNSRSEMNVSTLELGDSALYLCASSLEREELDEQFFGPGTRLTVL.

This clonotype was seen many times. This CDR3 reads CASSLSSGSYNEQFF. DNA of the CDR3: TGCGCCAGCAGCTTGTCTAGCGGCTCCTACAATGAGCAGTTCTTC. The chain uses TRBV5-1 and TRBJ2-1; TRBD2 aligns across 7 bases. The CDR3 length is 15 residues. Germline V lookup: CDR1 SGHRS, CDR2 YFSETQ. J was trimmed by 0 bases and V by 1 base; bases with no gene match: 1.

This clonotype has at least ten counts. CDR3: CASSYNSNQPQHF. CDR3 nucleotides: TGTGCCAGCAGTTACAATAGCAATCAGCCCCAGCATTTT. The chain uses TRBV6-5 and TRBJ1-5, with D uncertain. CDR3 length: 13 amino acids. Trimming removed 2 bases at V and 0 bases at J, with 2 bases between. CDR1 is MNHEY and CDR2 is SVGAGI in the germline V gene.

In this sample, this clonotype turned up many times. The chain couples TRBV6-5 to TRBJ2-1; D might be TRBD1 (5 bases). Germline lookup yields CDR1 MNHEY and CDR2 SVGAGI. Trimming cost V 7 bases and J 6 bases, with 13 bases left between them. The CDR3 totals 13 residues. CDR3 protein: CASTGRDGNEQFF. DNA for the CDR3: TGTGCCAGCACCGGCAGGGATGGCAATGAGCAGTTCTTC.